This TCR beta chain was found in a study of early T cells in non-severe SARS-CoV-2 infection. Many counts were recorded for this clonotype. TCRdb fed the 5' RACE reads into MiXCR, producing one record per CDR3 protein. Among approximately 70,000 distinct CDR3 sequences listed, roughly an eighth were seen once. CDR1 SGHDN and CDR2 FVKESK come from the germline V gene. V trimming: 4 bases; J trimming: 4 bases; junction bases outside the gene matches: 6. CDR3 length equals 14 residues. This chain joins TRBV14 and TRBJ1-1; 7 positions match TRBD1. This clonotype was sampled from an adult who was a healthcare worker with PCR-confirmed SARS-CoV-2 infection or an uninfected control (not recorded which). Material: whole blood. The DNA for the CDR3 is TGTGCCAGCAGCCCGGGACAGTTGGTCACTGAAGCTTTCTTT. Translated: CASSPGQLVTEAFF.